This T cell receptor (beta chain) was identified in a study of T cell repertoires in cytomegalovirus infection. Study context: Through public TCR beta signatures, both CMV infection and matching HLA type were indicated.

MiXCR, run by TCRdb on the reads, gives a single entry per CDR3 protein. The sample includes 200,000 to 250,000 distinct CDR3 sequences, approximately 7% seen only once; the top ten take around 6.5%. The CDR3 loop spans 12 amino acids. Deletions cut 5 bases from V and 7 bases from J, with 12 bases between. The germline V gene encodes CDR1 SGHVS and CDR2 FNYEAQ. This clonotype has at least ten counts. The antigen is unknown. Study results and limitations: CMV-specific TCR beta clonotypes restricted by HLA-C were the ones dominating the ex vivo response. Identification of carriers of CMV plus the relevant HLA was performed using cumulative public TCR beta family frequency.

Source material: PBMCs. The clonotype was recovered from a human donor in good health (CMV status not recorded). Some clones in this sample may be carry-over from other donors' samples. The rearrangement uses TRBV7-6 and TRBJ2-7; D is possibly TRBD1 or TRBD2 (6 bases each). The chain's CDR3 is CASSRGGGEQYF. CDR3 bases: TGTGCCAGCAGCCGAGGGGGAGGAGAGCAGTACTTC.